The clone carrying this T cell receptor (beta chain) was detected only once. Its target is not known. The data are from a study of T cell responses to AZD1222 COVID-19 vaccine. About the research overall: Combined were second doses at about 4 or about 12 weeks. Whole-study results and caveats: Among AZD1222 vaccinees, only six or seven were seropositive at baseline. Clonal diversity was possibly underestimated; the donors were predominantly white British and more often female. As reported, nearly half of all spike-specific TCRs target variant regions that are unmutated.

From germline, CDR1 is KGHDR and CDR2 SFDVKD. Between the trimmed V and J ends, which lost 7 bases and 2 bases, there was a span of 15 bases. The CDR3 sequence is 15 residues long. The protocol was immunoSEQ multiplex PCR, while the TCRdb copy is restricted to in-frame clones and leaves out a portion. This sample has more than 85,000 clones, with roughly 80% found just once. The gene calls are TRBV24-1 and TRBJ2-3; D not resolved. The receptor's source is an adult in good health. The sample in question was peripheral blood, obtained on day 0 of AZD1222 vaccination. For the CDR3, the DNA is TGTGCCACCAGGGGTCCCTGGACCTCCACAGATACGCAGTATTTT. Its translation: CATRGPWTSTDTQYF.